Listed below are T cell receptor beta chains from one sample, sequenced in a study of T cells in Graves' hyperthyroidism and ophthalmopathy. Via MiXCR, TCRdb re-called the multiplex PCR reads, giving one row per CDR3 protein. The table shows about 400,000 distinct CDR3 sequences, with about 15% occurring only once. Sequencing was performed on blood. Receptors originate from a woman in her twenties or thirties with Graves' hyperthyroidism. CDR3s include the opening cysteine and the closing phenylalanine or tryptophan. D genes are given only for firm matches. Rows may omit the clone size; those that give it use once, few, many or a size class.

TRBV27	TRBJ2-1	TRBD1	many	CASRTTGGAYNEQFF	TGTGCCAGCAGAACAACAGGGGGTGCCTACAATGAGCAGTTCTTC
TRBV7-2	TRBJ2-7	-	many	CASSLMARKADDQYF	TGTGCCAGCAGCTTAATGGCTAGGAAAGCCGATGACCAGTACTTC
TRBV3-1	TRBJ2-5	-	many	CASSQAGGETQYF	TGTGCCAGCAGCCAAGCGGGCGGGGAGACCCAGTACTTC
TRBV4-1	TRBJ2-1	-	-	CASSQGFIYNEQFF	TGCGCCAGCAGCCAAGGTTTTATCTACAATGAGCAGTTCTTC
TRBV6-5	TRBJ2-6	-	-	CASSYRPSGANVLTF	TGTGCCAGCAGCTACCGCCCCTCTGGGGCCAACGTCCTGACTTTC
TRBV20-1	TRBJ2-7	-	many	CSARRGEANEQYF	TGCAGTGCTAGGAGGGGGGAGGCGAATGAGCAGTACTTC
TRBV4-1	TRBJ1-6	TRBD1	-	CASIRRTGLSNSPLHF	TGCGCCAGCATCCGTCGGACAGGGTTAAGTAATTCACCCCTCCACTTT
TRBV9	TRBJ2-3	TRBD2	many	CASSHSSGSVGLDTQYF	TGTGCCAGCAGCCACTCTAGCGGGAGCGTGGGATTAGATACGCAGTATTTT
TRBV19	TRBJ2-1	-	few	CASRSLTSSYNEQFF	TGTGCCAGTAGAAGTCTCACGAGCTCCTACAATGAGCAGTTCTTC
TRBV20-1	TRBJ1-1	-	many	CSARPPTGRTGTEAFF	TGCAGTGCTAGGCCTCCCACGGGCCGCACCGGCACTGAAGCTTTCTTT
TRBV11-2	TRBJ1-6	-	many	CASSRGGINSPLHF	TGTGCCAGCAGCCGCGGGGGCATTAATTCACCCCTCCACTTT
TRBV30	TRBJ2-5	TRBD2	many	CAWSRLAGGRETQYF	TGTGCCTGGAGTCGACTAGCGGGAGGCCGGGAGACCCAGTACTTC
TRBV29-1	TRBJ2-2	-	many	CSAVTGTNTGELFF	TGCAGCGCCGTAACCGGGACCAACACCGGGGAGCTGTTTTTT
TRBV29-1	TRBJ1-5	TRBD1	-	CSVRTGGQPQHF	TGCAGCGTTCGGACAGGGGGCCAGCCCCAGCATTTT
TRBV28	TRBJ2-7	-	many	CASSLSQGGYEQYF	TGTGCCAGCAGTTTATCCCAGGGGGGCTACGAGCAGTACTTC
TRBV28	TRBJ2-7	TRBD2	many	CASTGGLGVHEQYF	TGTGCCAGCACCGGGGGACTAGGCGTTCACGAGCAGTACTTC